Here is one T cell receptor (beta chain) with its context. The same CDR3 arises from other DNA sequences in this sample as well. Under the authors' procedure: By means of reference gene primer amplification, nucleated cell counts were estimated. The method was immunoSEQ multiplex PCR; TCRdb's version includes in-frame clones alone and lacks a portion of them. V, J and clone size are taken as reported in that table, and D and trimming were inferred from the DNA itself. The table has about 140,000 clones, 84% seen once. The data were obtained in a study of blood T cell repertoires in COVID-19. Study as a whole: COVID-19 samples, acute and convalescent, were from the United States, Italy and Spain. T cells, B-cell-depleted T cells, or PBMCs supplied cDNA or gDNA.

The CDR3 totals 14 residues. Germline V CDR1 and CDR2: MNHEY, SMNVEV (reference sequence). Trimming left V 3 bases short and J 0 bases short, with 6 bases between. The chain uses TRBV27 and TRBJ1-5; D remains unclear. The TCR comes from a woman aged 55-69 years with acute or convalescent COVID-19. Source material: peripheral blood. The CDR3 nucleotides are TGTGCCAGCAGTTTTAGTAGTAGCAATCAGCCCCAGCATTTT. Its protein is CASSFSSSNQPQHF.